These T cell receptor beta chains were read from a single sample in a study of Graves' ophthalmopathy and Graves' hyperthyroidism. TCRdb recomputed calls from the multiplex PCR reads with MiXCR, one row per CDR3 protein. The profile shows a few hundred thousand distinct CDR3 sequences, around 21% of them singletons. The sequenced sample was peripheral blood. Receptors were obtained from a woman between 18 and 30 years old with stable Graves' hyperthyroidism. Each CDR3 is given with its conserved first and last residue. D genes are given only for firm matches. The size field is filled for only some rows; it gives once, few, many or a size class.

CDR3 length: 13
D gene: .
clone size: many
J gene: TRBJ1-2
V gene: TRBV12-3/TRBV12-4
CDR3 DNA: TGTGCCAGCAGTTTGGGAGTAACTATAAGCTACACCTTC
CDR3 protein: CASSLGVTISYTF

CDR3 length: 13
D gene: .
clone size: many
J gene: TRBJ1-6
V gene: TRBV6-1
CDR3 DNA: TGTGCCAGCAGGATCAGACAGATTTCACCCCTCCACTTT
CDR3 protein: CASRIRQISPLHF

CDR3 length: 14
D gene: .
clone size: few
J gene: TRBJ2-3
V gene: TRBV20-1
CDR3 DNA: TGCAGTGCTAGGACACTCTATGGCACAGATACGCAGTATTTT
CDR3 protein: CSARTLYGTDTQYF

CDR3 length: 15
D gene: .
clone size: many
J gene: TRBJ2-7
V gene: TRBV24-1
CDR3 DNA: TGTGCCACCAGTGCCGCCGGGACCGGCCTCGGGAAGCAGTACTTC
CDR3 protein: CATSAAGTGLGKQYF

CDR3 length: 10
D gene: .
clone size: many
J gene: TRBJ2-5
V gene: TRBV6-1
CDR3 DNA: TGTGCCAGCAGTGAAGTCGGCCAGTACTTC
CDR3 protein: CASSEVGQYF

CDR3 length: 15
D gene: .
clone size: many
J gene: TRBJ1-2
V gene: TRBV5-1
CDR3 DNA: TGCGCCAGCAGCTTGAGACAATCAGATGTTCATGGCTACACCTTC
CDR3 protein: CASSLRQSDVHGYTF

CDR3 length: 13
D gene: .
clone size: many
J gene: TRBJ2-2
V gene: TRBV30
CDR3 DNA: TGTGCCTGGAGTGCCGGGGACACCGGGGAGCTGTTTTTT
CDR3 protein: CAWSAGDTGELFF

CDR3 length: 14
D gene: .
clone size: many
J gene: TRBJ1-5
V gene: TRBV12-3/TRBV12-4
CDR3 DNA: TGTGCCAGCAGCCATCGACAGCTTAATCAGCCCCAGCATTTT
CDR3 protein: CASSHRQLNQPQHF

CDR3 length: 13
D gene: .
clone size: many
J gene: TRBJ1-1
V gene: TRBV9
CDR3 DNA: TGTGCCAGCAGCCGACCTGGGAGGACAAAAGCTTTCTTT
CDR3 protein: CASSRPGRTKAFF

CDR3 length: 14
D gene: TRBD1
clone size: few
J gene: TRBJ1-2
V gene: TRBV4-2
CDR3 DNA: TGTGCCAGCAGCCGAACAGGGGTGTACTATGGCTACACCTTC
CDR3 protein: CASSRTGVYYGYTF

CDR3 length: 13
D gene: .
clone size: many
J gene: TRBJ1-1
V gene: TRBV27
CDR3 DNA: TGTGCCGGCAGTTTAGGTGCGGGGTTGGAAGCTTTCTTT
CDR3 protein: CAGSLGAGLEAFF

CDR3 length: 16
D gene: TRBD2
clone size: .
J gene: TRBJ2-5
V gene: TRBV19
CDR3 DNA: TGTGCCAGTAGTATAACGGGACTAGCGGACCAAGAGACCCAGTACTTC
CDR3 protein: CASSITGLADQETQYF

CDR3 length: 12
D gene: .
clone size: .
J gene: TRBJ1-3
V gene: TRBV6-1
CDR3 DNA: TGTGCCAGCCGGGTGGAGCGAAACACCATATATTTT
CDR3 protein: CASRVERNTIYF

CDR3 length: 15
D gene: .
clone size: many
J gene: TRBJ2-5
V gene: TRBV4-1
CDR3 DNA: TGCGCCAGCAGCCAGCTCAGGGAAGTTGGAGAGACCCAGTACTTC
CDR3 protein: CASSQLREVGETQYF

CDR3 length: 15
D gene: TRBD2
clone size: many
J gene: TRBJ2-7
V gene: TRBV7-2
CDR3 DNA: TGTGCCAGCAGCTTAGCCGGGGCGGGAGGCTACGAGCAGTACTTC
CDR3 protein: CASSLAGAGGYEQYF

CDR3 length: 15
D gene: .
clone size: many
J gene: TRBJ2-6
V gene: TRBV5-1
CDR3 DNA: TGCGCCAGCAACCGACAGGGAGGTGGGGCCAACGTCCTGACTTTC
CDR3 protein: CASNRQGGGANVLTF

CDR3 length: 13
D gene: .
clone size: many
J gene: TRBJ1-1
V gene: TRBV11-2
CDR3 DNA: TGTGCCAGCAGGGCTCAGGGGAACACTGAAGCTTTCTTT
CDR3 protein: CASRAQGNTEAFF

CDR3 length: 14
D gene: .
clone size: many
J gene: TRBJ1-1
V gene: TRBV10-3
CDR3 DNA: TGTGCCATCAGTGAGTCGAGGGACTACACTGAAGCTTTCTTT
CDR3 protein: CAISESRDYTEAFF

CDR3 length: 19
D gene: .
clone size: many
J gene: TRBJ2-4
V gene: TRBV2
CDR3 DNA: TGTGCCAGCAGACCCGGGGGGCGCCAGGGACAACTAGCCAAAAACATTCAGTACTTC
CDR3 protein: CASRPGGRQGQLAKNIQYF

CDR3 length: 14
D gene: .
clone size: many
J gene: TRBJ2-5
V gene: TRBV20-1
CDR3 DNA: TGCAGCGCGAAGGGGGGATCAAACAAAGAGACCCAGTACTTC
CDR3 protein: CSAKGGSNKETQYF

CDR3 length: 15
D gene: .
clone size: .
J gene: TRBJ2-5
V gene: TRBV24-1
CDR3 DNA: TGTGCCACCAGTGATTTGGGCCCCTGGGGAGAGACCCAGCACTTC
CDR3 protein: CATSDLGPWGETQHF

CDR3 length: 16
D gene: .
clone size: .
J gene: TRBJ1-6
V gene: TRBV19
CDR3 DNA: TGTGCCAGTAGTATATTGAGAGCCTCAGGGGATTCACCCCTCCACTTT
CDR3 protein: CASSILRASGDSPLHF

CDR3 length: 13
D gene: .
clone size: many
J gene: TRBJ1-1
V gene: TRBV5-1
CDR3 DNA: TGCGCCAGCAGCTCCGACGTGAACACTGAAGCTTTCTTT
CDR3 protein: CASSSDVNTEAFF

CDR3 length: 14
D gene: .
clone size: many
J gene: TRBJ2-2
V gene: TRBV25-1
CDR3 DNA: TGTGCCAGCGCGTCGGGCGGGGACACCGGGGAGCTGTTTTTT
CDR3 protein: CASASGGDTGELFF

CDR3 length: 20
D gene: TRBD2
clone size: many
J gene: TRBJ2-2
V gene: TRBV6-4
CDR3 DNA: TGTGCCAGCAGTCCCTGGGTTCAACTAGCGGAGAACGCGAACACCGGGGAGCTGTTTTTT
CDR3 protein: CASSPWVQLAENANTGELFF

CDR3 length: 20
D gene: TRBD1
clone size: many
J gene: TRBJ1-6
V gene: TRBV12-3/TRBV12-4
CDR3 DNA: TGTGCCAGCAGTTTAGAGGACAGGGGGCTGCTTAGCTCCTATAATTCACCCCTCCACTTT
CDR3 protein: CASSLEDRGLLSSYNSPLHF

CDR3 length: 13
D gene: .
clone size: many
J gene: TRBJ1-2
V gene: TRBV28
CDR3 DNA: TGTGCCAGCAGTTTAGGGCCAGCCCGCGGCTACACCTTC
CDR3 protein: CASSLGPARGYTF

CDR3 length: 13
D gene: .
clone size: many
J gene: TRBJ2-2
V gene: TRBV6-1
CDR3 DNA: TGTGCCAGCACGGATGGGAACACCGGGGAGCTGTTTTTT
CDR3 protein: CASTDGNTGELFF

CDR3 length: 13
D gene: .
clone size: many
J gene: TRBJ2-7
V gene: TRBV20-1
CDR3 DNA: TGCAGTGCTAGGGCCCCCTACAGGGTCGAGCAGTACTTC
CDR3 protein: CSARAPYRVEQYF

CDR3 length: 16
D gene: TRBD1
clone size: many
J gene: TRBJ1-1
V gene: TRBV10-3
CDR3 DNA: TGTGCCATCAGTGGTCGAAACAGGGGGCGCGACACTGAAGCTTTCTTT
CDR3 protein: CAISGRNRGRDTEAFF

CDR3 length: 19
D gene: .
clone size: many
J gene: TRBJ2-6
V gene: TRBV2
CDR3 DNA: TGTGCCAGCAGATTAAGGGTGGGGCCAGGGGATACTGGGGCCAACGTCCTGACTTTC
CDR3 protein: CASRLRVGPGDTGANVLTF

CDR3 length: 12
D gene: .
clone size: .
J gene: TRBJ2-7
V gene: TRBV7-8
CDR3 DNA: TGTGCCAGCAGCTCAACAGCTTTCGAGCAGTACTTC
CDR3 protein: CASSSTAFEQYF

CDR3 length: 13
D gene: TRBD1
clone size: many
J gene: TRBJ1-6
V gene: TRBV28
CDR3 DNA: TGTGCCAGCCGAGGGACAGGAGACTCACCCCTCCACTTT
CDR3 protein: CASRGTGDSPLHF

CDR3 length: 17
D gene: TRBD2
clone size: .
J gene: TRBJ2-2
V gene: TRBV11-1
CDR3 DNA: TGTGCCAGTAATCAGGAGCGGGAGAGGTGGAACACCGGGGAGCTGTTTTTT
CDR3 protein: CASNQERERWNTGELFF

CDR3 length: 14
D gene: .
clone size: .
J gene: TRBJ1-2
V gene: TRBV6-1
CDR3 DNA: TGTGCCAGCAGTATGGGGGGGCTCGGCTATGGCTACACCTTC
CDR3 protein: CASSMGGLGYGYTF

CDR3 length: 16
D gene: .
clone size: many
J gene: TRBJ1-3
V gene: TRBV20-1
CDR3 DNA: TGCAGTGCTAGAGATCTTGGTCGGGGGCCCGGAAACACCATATATTTT
CDR3 protein: CSARDLGRGPGNTIYF

CDR3 length: 15
D gene: .
clone size: many
J gene: TRBJ2-5
V gene: TRBV7-2
CDR3 DNA: TGTGCCAGCAGCTACGCGTCGGGATTACAAGAGACCCAGTACTTC
CDR3 protein: CASSYASGLQETQYF

CDR3 length: 13
D gene: .
clone size: .
J gene: TRBJ2-7
V gene: TRBV28
CDR3 DNA: TGTGCCAGCAGGGGACTGCAAGGGTACGAGCAGTACTTC
CDR3 protein: CASRGLQGYEQYF

CDR3 length: 17
D gene: .
clone size: many
J gene: TRBJ2-2
V gene: TRBV6-5
CDR3 DNA: TGTGCCAGCAGTTACTCATCGATGACAGGGAACACCGGGGAGCTGTTTTTT
CDR3 protein: CASSYSSMTGNTGELFF

CDR3 length: 15
D gene: TRBD1
clone size: .
J gene: TRBJ1-2
V gene: TRBV6-1
CDR3 DNA: TGTGCCAGCAGTGAACCCCCGACAGGGGACTATGGCTACACCTTC
CDR3 protein: CASSEPPTGDYGYTF

CDR3 length: 16
D gene: .
clone size: many
J gene: TRBJ2-7
V gene: TRBV11-2
CDR3 DNA: TGTGCCAGCAGCTTAGATTTCGCAGGCCTCTCCTACGAGCAGTACTTC
CDR3 protein: CASSLDFAGLSYEQYF

CDR3 length: 12
D gene: TRBD2
clone size: .
J gene: TRBJ2-7
V gene: TRBV9
CDR3 DNA: TGTGCCGGTCGCGGGAGATCGAGTGAGCAGTACTTC
CDR3 protein: CAGRGRSSEQYF

CDR3 length: 14
D gene: .
clone size: .
J gene: TRBJ1-6
V gene: TRBV11-2
CDR3 DNA: TGTGCCAGCAGGTGGGGACAAAGAGGCTCACCCCTCCACTTT
CDR3 protein: CASRWGQRGSPLHF

CDR3 length: 14
D gene: .
clone size: .
J gene: TRBJ1-5
V gene: TRBV6-5
CDR3 DNA: TGTGCCAGCAGTTACTTGGGGGAGTATCAGCCTCAGCATTTT
CDR3 protein: CASSYLGEYQPQHF

CDR3 length: 15
D gene: .
clone size: many
J gene: TRBJ2-5
V gene: TRBV6-1
CDR3 DNA: TGTGCCAGCAGTGCAACAACAGGGCACCAAGAGACCCAGTACTTC
CDR3 protein: CASSATTGHQETQYF

CDR3 length: 15
D gene: TRBD1
clone size: many
J gene: TRBJ1-6
V gene: TRBV19
CDR3 DNA: TGTGCCAGTAGCGCCTACAGGGGGGAAAATTCACCCCTCCACTTT
CDR3 protein: CASSAYRGENSPLHF

CDR3 length: 14
D gene: TRBD1
clone size: many
J gene: TRBJ1-2
V gene: TRBV20-1
CDR3 DNA: TGCAGTGCTCGCCTGGACAGGGGTGACTATGGCTACACCTTC
CDR3 protein: CSARLDRGDYGYTF

CDR3 length: 14
D gene: TRBD1
clone size: .
J gene: TRBJ1-1
V gene: TRBV27
CDR3 DNA: TGTGCCAGCAGTCCGGGACAGATATCAACTGAAGCTTTCTTT
CDR3 protein: CASSPGQISTEAFF

CDR3 length: 12
D gene: .
clone size: few
J gene: TRBJ2-2
V gene: TRBV6-1
CDR3 DNA: TGTGCCAGCTTCCGACAGGCCGGGGAGCTGTTTTTT
CDR3 protein: CASFRQAGELFF

CDR3 length: 12
D gene: .
clone size: .
J gene: TRBJ2-5
V gene: TRBV28
CDR3 DNA: TGTGCCACCTGGGGAGGGGGAGAGACCCAGTACTTC
CDR3 protein: CATWGGGETQYF

CDR3 length: 12
D gene: .
clone size: many
J gene: TRBJ2-2
V gene: TRBV12-3/TRBV12-4
CDR3 DNA: TGTGCCAGCAGCTCTGGCGCCGGGGAGCTGTTTTTT
CDR3 protein: CASSSGAGELFF

CDR3 length: 15
D gene: TRBD2
clone size: many
J gene: TRBJ2-7
V gene: TRBV20-1
CDR3 DNA: TGCAGTGCTAGGGCCCGACTAGCGATATCCTACGAGCAGTACTTC
CDR3 protein: CSARARLAISYEQYF

CDR3 length: 13
D gene: TRBD1
clone size: many
J gene: TRBJ2-5
V gene: TRBV20-1
CDR3 DNA: TGCAGTGTCCTGGGACAGGGATGGGAGACCCAGTACTTC
CDR3 protein: CSVLGQGWETQYF

CDR3 length: 15
D gene: .
clone size: many
J gene: TRBJ2-2
V gene: TRBV7-7
CDR3 DNA: TGTGCCAGCAGCCTCTTGGCCAACTCGGCCGGGGAGCTGTTTTTT
CDR3 protein: CASSLLANSAGELFF